These 28 T cell receptor beta chains share one sample of origin, sequenced in a study of T cell repertoires in ileal Crohn's disease. Time point described: inflamed ileum from the surgical specimen. Generated by immunoSEQ multiplex PCR, the TCRdb table keeps only in-frame clones and is missing some. The sample shows about 14,000 clones, approximately 79% of them seen only once. Specimen: ileal tissue. The receptors derive from an adult with Crohn's disease.

This chain links TRBV2 with TRBJ1-6, with TRBD1 identical over 7 bases. V lost 6 bases, J lost 6 bases, and 8 bases stayed unmatched. The CDR3 runs to 15 residues. CDR1 SNHLY and CDR2 FYNNEI come from the germline V gene. CDR3 sequence (DNA): TGTGCCAGCAGGGTAACAGGGGTTGGTAATTCACCCCTCCACTTT. Protein sequence: CASRVTGVGNSPLHF.

This clone came up a few times. The chain employs TRBV9 and TRBJ1-2; D is ambiguous. Germline CDR1 is SGDLS and CDR2 is YYNGEE. V lost 0 bases to trimming and J lost 3 bases, with 12 bases between them. The CDR3 has 15 residues. CDR3 loop: CASSVATGADYGYTF. CDR3 coding DNA: TGTGCCAGCAGCGTAGCTACGGGCGCAGACTATGGCTACACCTTC.

Notes on this clone: Other nucleotide sequences in the sample specify the same CDR3. The V call is TRBV2, the J call TRBJ2-7; TRBD2 matches at 8 bases. This CDR3 region has 15 residues. Trimming at V came to 1 base and at J to 5 bases, leaving 7 bases not matched to a gene. In germline, CDR1 is SNHLY, CDR2 FYNNEI. DNA for the CDR3: TGTGCCAGCAGTGAAGACGGGGGGGCCGTCAACGAGCAGTACTTC. Translating gives CASSEDGGAVNEQYF.

V usage is TRBV9 and J usage is TRBJ1-1, with D possibly matching TRBD1 (5 bases). Trimming shortened V by 1 base and J by 7 bases, and 8 bases separated the two germline ends. CDR3 length: 12 residues. CDR1 SGDLS and CDR2 YYNGEE come from the germline V gene. The DNA for the CDR3 is TGTGCCAGCAGCGTACAGGGTGGTGAAGCTTTCTTT. Translated, it gives CASSVQGGEAFF.

V gene TRBV6-1 combines with J gene TRBJ1-1; D may be TRBD1 (5 bases). V lost 4 bases to trimming and J lost 3 bases, with 12 bases between them. This CDR3 is 14 amino acids long. The V gene's germline CDR1 is MNHNS and CDR2 SASEGT. For the CDR3, the DNA is TGTGCCAGCAGTGCCACGGGGCAGGACACTGAAGCTTTCTTT. This encodes CASSATGQDTEAFF.

In nucleotides, the CDR3 is TGTGCCAGCTCACCGGGGACTTCCTACGAGCAGTACTTC. Protein sequence: CASSPGTSYEQYF. The chain recombines TRBV18 with TRBJ2-7; the D gene is possibly TRBD2 (6 bases). Germline assignment: CDR1 KGHSH and CDR2 LQKENI. Trimming left V 3 bases short and J 1 base short, with 7 bases between. This CDR3 has 13 residues. Filled out from reference TRBV18 and TRBJ2-7, the complete variable domain reads NAGVMQNPRHLVRRRGQEARLRCSPMKGHSHVYWYRQLPEEGLKFMVYLQKENIIDESGMPKERFSAEFPKEGPSILRIQQVVRGDSAAYFCASSPGTSYEQYFGPGTRLTVT.

This rearrangement joins TRBV6-1 to TRBJ1-5; D ambiguous. The CDR3 covers 15 residues. From germline, CDR1 is MNHNS and CDR2 SASEGT. V shed 2 bases and J shed 3 bases, with 11 bases lying between them. CDR3 region: CASSEPGSPNQPQHF. The CDR3 DNA reads as TGTGCCAGCAGTGAACCGGGGTCTCCCAATCAGCCCCAGCATTTT.

The chain recombines TRBV5-5 with TRBJ1-1; 9 bases match TRBD1. Germline V lookup: CDR1 SGHKS, CDR2 YYEKEE (reference sequence). V lost 5 bases to trimming and J lost 2 bases; unmatched junction nucleotides: 4. CDR3 length equals 14 residues. CDR3: CASRDRGFNTEAFF. The CDR3 DNA reads as TGTGCCAGCAGGGACAGGGGTTTTAACACTGAAGCTTTCTTT.

This chain uses TRBV5-4 with TRBJ1-1; D is unclear. Germline CDR1 SGHNT, CDR2 YYREEE (reference sequence). The V end lost 2 bases, the J end lost 1 base, and 6 bases lay between the germline ends. The CDR3 covers 13 residues. CDR3 sequence: CASSFSANTEAFF. Written as DNA, the CDR3 is TGTGCCAGCAGCTTTTCAGCGAACACTGAAGCTTTCTTT.

J is TRBJ1-5 and V is TRBV19; 7 positions agree with TRBD1. After removal of 6 bases from V and 5 bases from J, the junction contained 28 bases not matched to a gene. The CDR3 sequence is 21 residues long. Germline V lookup: CDR1 LNHDA, CDR2 SQIVND (reference sequence). CDR3 sequence (DNA): TGTGCCAGTAGAGCACGGGGAGGGGGCGCGACCATGGTGAGGGGATATCAGCCCCAGCATTTT. It is translated as CASRARGGGATMVRGYQPQHF.

This sequence joins TRBV4-1 and TRBJ2-3, with 9 bases identical to TRBD2. Germline trimming cut 1 base from V and 2 bases from J; bases unmatched to any gene: 4. Germline V gives CDR1 MGHRA, CDR2 YSYEKL. This CDR3 contains 16 residues. The CDR3 is CASSQATSGLTDTQYF. The CDR3 coding sequence is TGCGCCAGCAGCCAAGCTACTAGCGGGCTCACAGATACGCAGTATTTT.

Only a few counts were recorded for this clone. V and J are TRBV5-1 and TRBJ2-5; 11 bases map to TRBD2. The V and J ends lost 1 base and 5 bases, in that order; junction bases with no gene match: 10. This CDR3 has 17 residues. Germline V lookup: CDR1 SGHRS, CDR2 YFSETQ. CDR3 in DNA: TGCGCCAGCAGCTTGTTTTTAGCGGGGGGGCCCTGGGAGACCCAGTACTTC. Residues: CASSLFLAGGPWETQYF.

The J gene is TRBJ2-7, the V gene TRBV12-1. TRBV12-1 is a known pseudogene. This CDR3 spans 15 amino acids. The chain's CDR3 is CASSFECAGDYEQYF. DNA of the CDR3: TGTGCCAGCAGCTTTGAGTGTGCTGGGGACTACGAGCAGTACTTC.

In this sample, this clone turned up a few times. The V and J genes are TRBV10-3 and TRBJ1-3; the D is unclear. Trimming pared 5 bases from V and 0 bases from J, leaving 14 bases between. CDR1 and CDR2 (germline): ENHRY, SYGVKD. This CDR3 region has 16 residues. The CDR3 coding sequence is TGTGCCATCAGTCCCAGACCGGAGAGCTCTGGAAACACCATATATTTT. This codes for CAISPRPESSGNTIYF.

This sequence joins TRBV4-2 and TRBJ2-1; 7 bases map to TRBD2. V shed 1 base and J 2 bases; nucleotides not matched to a gene: 5. CDR3 length equals 16 residues. Germline V CDR1 and CDR2: LGHNA, YNFKEQ. The CDR3 DNA sequence: TGTGCCAGCAGCCAAGGCGAGCGGGGCCCCTACAATGAGCAGTTCTTC. Translation gives CASSQGERGPYNEQFF.

The chain recombines TRBV30 with TRBJ1-2; D call uncertain. CDR3 length: 12 residues. Germline V CDR1 and CDR2: GTSNPN, SVGIG (reference sequence). V gave up 0 bases and J gave up 8 bases, with 10 bases separating them. CDR3 sequence: CAWSVVGNGYTF. The CDR3 bases are TGTGCCTGGAGTGTAGTAGGGAACGGCTACACCTTC.

The V call is TRBV4-2, the J call TRBJ1-5; 10 bases align to TRBD1. V shed 2 bases, J shed 4 bases, and the junction held 2 bases outside the gene matches. This CDR3 contains 15 residues. Germline CDR1 reads LGHNA; CDR2 reads YNFKEQ. CDR3: CASSQRQGANQPQHF. CDR3 bases: TGTGCCAGCAGCCAAAGACAGGGGGCAAATCAGCCCCAGCATTTT.

The chain links TRBV10-1 to TRBJ2-5, with 9 bases lining up with TRBD2. The CDR3 has 16 residues. Germline V CDR1 and CDR2: WNHNN, SYGVQD (reference sequence). V lost 6 bases to trimming and J lost 3 bases; unmatched junction nucleotides: 11. Written as DNA, the CDR3 is TGCGCCAGCAGAAAGCTAGCGGGGACCTTCGAAGAGACCCAGTACTTC. It translates to CASRKLAGTFEETQYF.

The J gene is TRBJ1-4, the V gene TRBV2; the match to TRBD1 covers 12 bases. This CDR3 contains 17 residues. Germline-derived CDR1 and CDR2 are SNHLY and FYNNEI. The V gene end was trimmed by 4 bases and the J gene end by 5 bases; junction bases not matched to a gene: 8. The CDR3 DNA sequence: TGTGCCAGCAGTGGCCGGGACAGGGGGCATGAGAATGAAAAACTGTTTTTT. Translated: CASSGRDRGHENEKLFF.

V usage is TRBV5-1 and J usage is TRBJ2-3; the D is unclear. The V and J ends lost 4 bases and 2 bases respectively, with 14 bases between them. The CDR3 extends over 15 amino acids. Germline V lookup: CDR1 SGHRS, CDR2 YFSETQ. The CDR3, as DNA: TGCGCCAGCAGCAACACGGGCGGTTACACAGATACGCAGTATTTT. This sequence encodes CASSNTGGYTDTQYF.

J is TRBJ1-3 and V is TRBV13; D possibly corresponds to TRBD1 (6 bases). CDR1 and CDR2 from the germline V gene are PRHDT and FYEKMQ (reference sequence). The CDR3 totals 16 residues. Trimming removed 4 bases at V and 4 bases at J, with 17 bases between. The CDR3 loop reads CASSSYGGRTGNTIYF. The CDR3 DNA reads as TGTGCCAGCAGCTCGTACGGGGGGCGCACCGGAAACACCATATATTTT.

The count of this clone is one. The chain uses TRBV27 and TRBJ1-4, with 7 bases aligning to TRBD1. Germline V gives CDR1 MNHEY, CDR2 SMNVEV (reference sequence). The CDR3 has 14 amino acids. V lost 2 bases, J lost 3 bases, and 0 bases stayed unmatched. CDR3 region: CASSLQGANEKLFF. CDR3 DNA sequence: TGTGCCAGCAGTTTACAGGGGGCTAATGAAAAACTGTTTTTT.

The chain employs TRBV5-4 and TRBJ2-1, with TRBD1 matching 10 bases. There are 16 residues in the CDR3. With 0 bases clipped from V and 6 bases from J, the junction kept 6 bases outside the gene matches. Germline V gene lookup returns CDR1 SGHNT and CDR2 YYREEE (reference sequence). CDR3 sequence: CASSLGGDRGFNEQFF. CDR3 nucleotides: TGTGCCAGCAGCTTGGGGGGGGACAGGGGCTTCAATGAGCAGTTCTTC.

The V call is TRBV5-4, the J call TRBJ2-3, with unresolved D. The length of the CDR3 is 13 residues. V shed 7 bases and J shed 3 bases, with 12 bases lying between them. Germline loops: CDR1 SGHNT, CDR2 YYREEE (reference sequence). The CDR3 is CASVGLGTDTQYF. The CDR3 nucleotides are TGTGCCAGCGTCGGATTAGGGACAGATACGCAGTATTTT.

The genes are TRBV15 and TRBJ2-1; 12 bases fit TRBD2. J lost 8 bases, V lost 2 bases, and 7 bases had no gene match. CDR1 is LNHNV, CDR2 YYDKDF, per germline (reference sequence). The CDR3 has 16 amino acids. CDR3 loop: CATSRPSSGGADEQFF. CDR3 bases: TGTGCCACCAGCAGACCTTCTAGCGGGGGGGCGGATGAGCAGTTCTTC.

This clone ranks as medium-sized. The junction differs from germline at one of its ends, possibly a read error. The gene calls are TRBV7-7 and TRBJ2-2; the D gene is possibly TRBD2 (5 bases). CDR3 length: 14 amino acids. Looked up from germline, CDR1 is SSHAT and CDR2 is FNYEAQ (reference sequence). CDR3: CASSLDLSTGELFF. The CDR3 DNA follows: TGTGCTAGCAGCTTGGACTTATCAACCGGGGAGCTGTTTTTT.

The rearrangement uses TRBV2 and TRBJ2-3; weak D call: TRBD1 (6 bases). The V end lost 6 bases, the J end lost 5 bases, and 15 bases lay between the germline ends. CDR1 and CDR2 (germline): SNHLY, FYNNEI. The CDR3 consists of 14 residues. CDR3 region: CASRDGQGGDTQYF. DNA for the CDR3: TGTGCCAGCAGAGATGGACAAGGGGGAGATACGCAGTATTTT.

This clone was observed a handful of times. The sample holds other DNA sequences that translate to the same CDR3. This rearrangement joins TRBV6-9 to TRBJ2-7; TRBD2 might be the D (6 bases). CDR3 length equals 14 residues. Germline V gene lookup returns CDR1 MNHGY and CDR2 SVAAGI. V was cut by 5 bases and J by 0 bases, with 11 bases left in between. As DNA, the CDR3 is TGTGCCAGCAGTGGACGGGGGAGCTCCTACGAGCAGTACTTC. This translates into CASSGRGSSYEQYF.